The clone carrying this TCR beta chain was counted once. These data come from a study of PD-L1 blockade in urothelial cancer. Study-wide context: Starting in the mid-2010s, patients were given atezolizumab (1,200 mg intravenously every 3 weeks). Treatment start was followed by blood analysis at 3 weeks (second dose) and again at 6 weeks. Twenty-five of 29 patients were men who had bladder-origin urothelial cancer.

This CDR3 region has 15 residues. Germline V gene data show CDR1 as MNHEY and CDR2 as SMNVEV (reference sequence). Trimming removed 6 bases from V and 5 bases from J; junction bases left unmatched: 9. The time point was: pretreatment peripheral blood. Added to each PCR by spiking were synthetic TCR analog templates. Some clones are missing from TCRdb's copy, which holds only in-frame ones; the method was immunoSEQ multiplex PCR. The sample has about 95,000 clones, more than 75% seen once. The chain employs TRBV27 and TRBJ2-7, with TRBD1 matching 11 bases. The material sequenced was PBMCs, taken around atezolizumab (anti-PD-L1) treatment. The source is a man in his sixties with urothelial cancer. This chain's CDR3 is CASSPPGQGVHEQYF. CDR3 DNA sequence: TGTGCCAGCAGCCCCCCGGGACAGGGGGTCCACGAGCAGTACTTC.